The 30 T cell receptor beta chains below all came from one sample that was sequenced in a study of blood T cell repertoires in COVID-19. The data were produced by immunoSEQ multiplex PCR, yet TCRdb's version contains in-frame clones alone and is incomplete. This sample yields 250,000 to 300,000 clones, of which 87% are seen a single time; about 2.2% belongs to the top ten. The sample consisted of peripheral blood. Receptors originate from a woman between 50 and 59 years old who had recovered from COVID-19.

This clone showed up many times. The chain has TRBV6-4 and TRBJ2-5; 8 bases align to TRBD1. The CDR3 has 14 residues. Looked up from germline, CDR1 is MRHNA and CDR2 is SNTAGT. The J segment lost 5 bases and the V segment lost 7 bases, leaving 9 bases of the junction unmatched. The CDR3 DNA reads as TGTGCCAGCACTAAACAGGGGGGCGGGGAGACCCAGTACTTC. Translation gives CASTKQGGGETQYF.

The gene calls are TRBV29-1 and TRBJ1-1, with TRBD1 as a possible D gene (5 bases). The CDR3 is 10 amino acids. CDR1 and CDR2 (germline): SQVTM, ANQGSEA. Trimming took off 6 bases at V and 8 bases at J, with 10 bases between the two ends. The DNA for the CDR3 is TGCAGCGTCGGTCGGACAGAAGCTTTCTTT. Translating it yields CSVGRTEAFF.

This clone came up many times. The chain joins TRBV27 to TRBJ1-6; no clear D. V lost 4 bases and J lost 7, with 2 bases in between. This CDR3 spans 11 amino acids. The germline V gene has CDR1 MNHEY and CDR2 SMNVEV (reference sequence). CDR3 sequence: CASSSNSPLHF. CDR3 in DNA: TGTGCCAGCAGTTCGAATTCACCCCTCCACTTT.

The chain recombines TRBV9 with TRBJ2-7; possible D gene TRBD1, 6 bases. Germline V gene data show CDR1 as SGDLS and CDR2 as YYNGEE. V was shortened by 0 bases and J by 2 bases, with 12 bases between the two germline ends. The CDR3 consists of 15 residues. The CDR3 DNA is TGTGCCAGCAGCGTAGCTACAGGGTTCACCTACGAGCAGTACTTC. Translated, it gives CASSVATGFTYEQYF.

The chain combines TRBV9 with TRBJ2-3; TRBD2 matches 7 bases. The CDR3 runs 15 residues. V lost 4 bases to trimming and J lost 0 bases; unmatched junction nucleotides: 5. Germline values: CDR1 SGDLS, CDR2 YYNGEE. The chain's CDR3 is CASSLLAISTDTQYF. The CDR3, as DNA: TGTGCCAGCAGCCTACTAGCGATAAGCACAGATACGCAGTATTTT.

The V and J genes are TRBV9 and TRBJ2-2, with 13 bases that match TRBD2. Germline-derived CDR1 and CDR2 are SGDLS and YYNGEE. This CDR3 region has 18 residues. With 2 bases clipped from V and 4 bases from J, the junction kept 8 bases outside the gene matches. CDR3 sequence: CASSVYRLAGGSTGELFF. The CDR3 nucleotides read TGTGCCAGCAGCGTCTACAGACTAGCGGGGGGTAGCACCGGGGAGCTGTTTTTT.

The genes are TRBV10-3 and TRBJ2-7, with a possible D match to TRBD1 (6 bases). Between the trimmed V and J ends, which lost 4 bases and 3 bases, there was a span of 7 bases. CDR3 length: 12 amino acids. Germline lookup yields CDR1 ENHRY and CDR2 SYGVKD. The CDR3 is CAISVDSYEQYF. The CDR3 DNA follows: TGTGCCATCAGTGTGGACAGCTACGAGCAGTACTTC.

The chain recombines TRBV27 with TRBJ2-3; 12 bases are shared with TRBD2. V was clipped by 8 bases and J by 1 base; unmatched bases: 4. The CDR3 spans 15 residues. Germline CDR1 is MNHEY and CDR2 is SMNVEV (reference sequence). The CDR3 protein is CASPRLAGGTDTQYF. As DNA, the CDR3 is TGTGCCAGCCCCCGACTAGCGGGAGGCACAGATACGCAGTATTTT.

The chain is built from TRBV19 and TRBJ2-1; TRBD2 matches at 11 bases. CDR1 is LNHDA and CDR2 is SQIVND in the germline V gene (reference sequence). Unmatched junction bases numbered 7, after V lost 5 bases and J lost 7 bases. CDR3 size: 15 residues. The CDR3: CASSVSGRALNEQFF. In DNA form, the CDR3 reads TGTGCCAGTAGTGTTAGCGGGAGGGCCTTGAATGAGCAGTTCTTC.

The chain couples TRBV7-8 to TRBJ1-3; TRBD1 matches 7 bases. Germline V gene data show CDR1 as SGHVS and CDR2 as FQNEAQ. V shed 7 bases, J shed 4 bases, and the junction held 10 bases outside the gene matches. The CDR3 loop spans 15 amino acids. The CDR3 DNA follows: TGTGCCAGCATCGCCACAGGGGCACGGGGAAACACCATATATTTT. It codes for CASIATGARGNTIYF.

The V gene is TRBV5-5, the J gene TRBJ2-7, with 7 bases fitting TRBD1. The CDR3 length is 15 residues. V lost 0 bases and J lost 3; bases outside the gene matches: 6. Per the germline V gene, CDR1 is SGHKS and CDR2 is YYEKEE (reference sequence). CDR3 in amino acids: CASSLGWTGIYEQYF. CDR3 DNA: TGTGCCAGCAGCTTGGGATGGACAGGAATCTACGAGCAGTACTTC. The full variable domain, with the rest looked up from reference TRBV5-5 and TRBJ2-7, is DAGVTQSPTHLIKTRGQQVTLRCSPISGHKSVSWYQQVLGQGPQFIFQYYEKEERGRGNFPDRFSARQFPNYSSELNVNALLLGDSALYLCASSLGWTGIYEQYFGPGTRLTVT.

The chain links TRBV11-3 to TRBJ2-1; 9 nucleotides align to TRBD1. This CDR3 region has 18 residues. Trimming cost V 1 base and J 0 bases; bases outside gene matches: 7. Germline V gives CDR1 SGHNT, CDR2 YENEEA. CDR3 loop: CASSLAPLTGGSYNEQFF. CDR3 nucleotides: TGTGCCAGCAGCTTAGCCCCCCTGACAGGGGGCTCCTACAATGAGCAGTTCTTC.

V is TRBV27 and J is TRBJ2-1; 8 nucleotides agree with TRBD2. The CDR3 spans 18 residues. Germline values: CDR1 MNHEY, CDR2 SMNVEV (reference sequence). The J segment lost 8 bases and the V segment lost 3 bases, leaving 18 bases of the junction unmatched. CDR3 amino acids: CASSFYPGGTRIGDEQFF. The CDR3 DNA reads as TGTGCCAGCAGTTTTTATCCGGGTGGGACTAGAATAGGGGATGAGCAGTTCTTC.

This sequence joins TRBV5-5 and TRBJ2-3; TRBD1 agrees at 12 bases. The junction had 6 bases not matched to a gene; V was cut back by 4 bases and J by 3 bases. CDR3 length equals 16 residues. Germline V gene sequence: CDR1 SGHKS, CDR2 YYEKEE (reference sequence). DNA for the CDR3: TGTGCCAGCAGCGATCGGGACAGGGGGCGGACAGATACGCAGTATTTT. Amino acids: CASSDRDRGRTDTQYF.

J is TRBJ1-1 and V is TRBV28; 12 bases are a match to TRBD1. This CDR3 region has 16 residues. Trimming cost V 5 bases and J 3 bases; bases outside gene matches: 7. Germline CDR1 and CDR2: MDHEN and SYDVKM. CDR3 in amino acids: CASSARDRGPDTEAFF. The CDR3 bases are TGTGCCAGCAGTGCAAGGGACAGGGGGCCGGACACTGAAGCTTTCTTT.

The chain has TRBV2 and TRBJ1-2; D is unclear. The V end lost 7 bases, the J end lost 6 bases, and 9 bases lay between the germline ends. The germline CDR1 and CDR2 sequences are SNHLY and FYNNEI. The CDR3 extends over 11 amino acids. The CDR3 protein is CASNRFHGYTF. DNA of the CDR3: TGTGCCAGCAATCGTTTTCATGGCTACACCTTC.

The rearrangement uses TRBV9 and TRBJ1-2; maybe TRBD1 (6 bases). In germline, CDR1 is SGDLS, CDR2 YYNGEE. The CDR3 is 17 amino acids. The germline V and J ends were trimmed by 4 bases and 4 bases, with 23 bases remaining between them. CDR3 loop: CASSTPLVAGAAYGYTF. The CDR3, as DNA: TGTGCCAGCAGCACACCCCTCGTCGCGGGGGCAGCCTATGGCTACACCTTC.

This sequence joins TRBV15 and TRBJ2-5; D not resolved. V gave up 2 bases and J gave up 3 bases, with 7 bases separating them. There are 13 residues in the CDR3. Per the germline V gene, CDR1 is LNHNV and CDR2 is YYDKDF (reference sequence). CDR3 in amino acids: CATSRQIKETQYF. The CDR3 DNA follows: TGTGCCACCAGCAGACAGATAAAAGAGACCCAGTACTTC.

CDR3 in DNA: TGTGCCAGCAGCTTCAGACAGGGCTTTGACAATCAGCCCCAGCATTTT. Amino acids: CASSFRQGFDNQPQHF. The V call is TRBV5-8, the J call TRBJ1-5, with 7 nucleotides matching TRBD1. The V gene's germline CDR1 is SGHTS and CDR2 YDEGEE. This CDR3 is 16 amino acids long. V dropped 2 bases and J dropped 3; count of bases not matched to a gene: 8.

The rearrangement uses TRBV25-1 and TRBJ1-3; D perhaps matches TRBD1 (6 bases). CDR3 length: 14 amino acids. The germline CDR1 and CDR2 sequences are MGHDK and SYGVNS. V lost 3 bases, J lost 7 bases, and 13 bases lay in between. CDR3 sequence reads: CASSDGGAGNTIYF. For the CDR3, the DNA is TGTGCCAGCAGTGACGGGGGGGCAGGGAACACCATATATTTT.

The chain links TRBV7-2 to TRBJ2-7; the match to TRBD1 covers 9 bases. The CDR3 loop spans 15 amino acids. The J segment lost 3 bases and the V segment lost 6 bases, leaving 9 bases of the junction unmatched. Germline CDR1 SGHTA, CDR2 FQGNSA. CDR3: CASSSAGTGYYEQYF. In DNA, the CDR3 is TGTGCCAGCAGTTCAGCCGGGACAGGGTACTACGAGCAGTACTTC.

The gene calls are TRBV5-1 and TRBJ2-5, with a possible D match to TRBD1 (6 bases). V was shortened by 0 bases and J by 2 bases, with 11 bases between the two germline ends. Per the germline V gene, CDR1 is SGHRS and CDR2 is YFSETQ. There are 15 residues in the CDR3. The CDR3 protein is CASSLGQVQQETQYF. CDR3 nucleotides: TGCGCCAGCAGCTTGGGACAGGTGCAACAAGAGACCCAGTACTTC.

The V and J genes are TRBV11-2 and TRBJ2-7; perhaps TRBD2 as D (6 bases). Trimming pared 0 bases from V and 2 bases from J, leaving 17 bases between. This CDR3 contains 17 residues. Germline lookup yields CDR1 SGHAT and CDR2 FQNNGV. CDR3 amino acids: CASSLEITWGRTYEQYF. As DNA, the CDR3 is TGTGCCAGCAGCTTAGAAATCACCTGGGGGAGGACCTACGAGCAGTACTTC.

V is TRBV19 and J is TRBJ2-3, with 11 bases that match TRBD2. The germline V gene has CDR1 LNHDA and CDR2 SQIVND (reference sequence). There are 15 residues in the CDR3. J gave up 2 bases and V 6 bases, and 4 bases lay outside the gene matches. CDR3: CASSQLAGVTDTQYF. The CDR3 nucleotides are TGTGCCAGTAGCCAACTAGCGGGAGTCACAGATACGCAGTATTTT.

The V call is TRBV11-2, the J call TRBJ2-1; 9 bases are a match to TRBD2. Germline loops: CDR1 SGHAT, CDR2 FQNNGV. The V segment lost 0 bases and the J segment 9 bases; nucleotides outside the gene matches: 9. This CDR3 has 16 amino acids. CDR3 sequence: CASSLEFSGSRGEQFF. Written as DNA, the CDR3 is TGTGCCAGCAGCTTAGAATTTAGCGGGAGTAGGGGTGAGCAGTTCTTC.

This sequence joins TRBV18 and TRBJ1-2; 8 bases align to TRBD1. J lost 6 bases, V lost 3 bases, and 6 bases had no gene match. Germline lookup yields CDR1 KGHSH and CDR2 LQKENI. CDR3 length: 14 amino acids. CDR3 DNA sequence: TGTGCCAGCTCACCGTTCCAGGGACAGGATGGCTACACCTTC. It encodes CASSPFQGQDGYTF.

The DNA for the CDR3 is TGCGCCAGCAGCCCCCAACTGACCTACGAGCAGTACTTC. Residues: CASSPQLTYEQYF. The chain uses TRBV5-1 and TRBJ2-7; no reliable D call. This CDR3 is 13 amino acids long. Germline V lookup: CDR1 SGHRS, CDR2 YFSETQ. V was cut by 4 bases and J by 2 bases, with 10 bases left in between.

The chain recombines TRBV9 with TRBJ2-3, with D possibly matching TRBD1 (6 bases). Germline V gene sequence: CDR1 SGDLS, CDR2 YYNGEE. Trimming pared 5 bases from V and 6 bases from J, leaving 13 bases between. The CDR3 sequence is 13 residues long. The CDR3 bases are TGTGCCAGCAGAGGTCCCCAGGGGGATACGCAGTATTTT. It specifies CASRGPQGDTQYF.

The CDR3 here is CASTAGPGTEYEQYF. DNA of the CDR3: TGCGCCAGTACAGCCGGGCCCGGGACAGAGTACGAGCAGTACTTC. The gene calls are TRBV23-1 and TRBJ2-7, with 7 nucleotides matching TRBD1. TRBV23-1 is treated as an ORF (open reading frame) with a function not yet certain. The CDR3 totals 15 residues. Unmatched junction bases numbered 15, after V lost 9 bases and J lost 4 bases.

The chain recombines TRBV12-5 with TRBJ1-1; 7 bases fit TRBD1. Germline CDR1 LGHNT, CDR2 FRNRAP. With V trimmed by 8 bases and J by 1 base, 4 bases remained unmatched. The CDR3 has 13 residues. In DNA, the CDR3 is TGTGCTAGTCTAGGGGGCCCGAACACTGAAGCTTTCTTT. It codes for CASLGGPNTEAFF.